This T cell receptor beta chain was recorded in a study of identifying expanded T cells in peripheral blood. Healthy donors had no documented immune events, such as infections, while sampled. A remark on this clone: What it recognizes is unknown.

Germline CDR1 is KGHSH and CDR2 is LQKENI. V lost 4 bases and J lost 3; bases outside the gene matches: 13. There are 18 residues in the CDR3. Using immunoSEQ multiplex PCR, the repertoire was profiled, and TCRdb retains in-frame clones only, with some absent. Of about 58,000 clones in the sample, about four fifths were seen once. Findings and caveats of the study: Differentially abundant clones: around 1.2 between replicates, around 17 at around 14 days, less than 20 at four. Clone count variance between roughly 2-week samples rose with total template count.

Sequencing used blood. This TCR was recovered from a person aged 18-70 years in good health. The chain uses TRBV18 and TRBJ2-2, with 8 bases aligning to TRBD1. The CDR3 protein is CASSRYQGAVLDTGELFF. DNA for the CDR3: TGTGCCAGCTCACGATATCAGGGGGCGGTTTTGGACACCGGGGAGCTGTTTTTT.